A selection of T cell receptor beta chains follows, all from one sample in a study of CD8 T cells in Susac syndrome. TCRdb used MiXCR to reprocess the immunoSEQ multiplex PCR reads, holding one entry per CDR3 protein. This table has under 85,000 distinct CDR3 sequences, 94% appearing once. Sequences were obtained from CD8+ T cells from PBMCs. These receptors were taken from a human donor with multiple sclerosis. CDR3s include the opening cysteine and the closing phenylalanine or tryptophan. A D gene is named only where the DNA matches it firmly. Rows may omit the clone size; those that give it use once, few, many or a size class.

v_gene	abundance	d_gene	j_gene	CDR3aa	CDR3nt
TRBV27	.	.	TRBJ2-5	CASSFGLPQETQYF	TGTGCCAGCAGTTTCGGACTTCCCCAAGAGACCCAGTACTTC
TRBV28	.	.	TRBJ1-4	CASSLMEEKLFF	TGTGCCAGCAGTTTAATGGAAGAAAAACTGTTTTTT
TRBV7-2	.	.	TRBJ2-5	CASSLGASRAETQYF	TGTGCCAGCAGCTTAGGAGCTAGCCGGGCGGAGACCCAGTACTTC
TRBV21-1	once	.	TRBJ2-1	CASNPLEEQFF	TGTGCCAGCAACCCACTAGAGGAGCAGTTCTTC
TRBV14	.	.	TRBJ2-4	CASSPRTTKNIQYF	TGTGCCAGCAGCCCGCGGACAACCAAAAACATTCAGTACTTC
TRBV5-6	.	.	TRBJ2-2	CASSLSGYTGELFF	TGTGCCAGCAGCTTGTCAGGATACACCGGGGAGCTGTTTTTT
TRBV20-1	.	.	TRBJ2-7	CSARDLTLGYEQYF	TGCAGTGCTAGAGATCTCACACTTGGTTACGAGCAGTACTTC
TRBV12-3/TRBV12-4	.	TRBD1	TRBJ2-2	CASTKGGTGVHTGELFF	TGTGCCAGCACCAAGGGCGGGACAGGGGTACACACCGGGGAGCTGTTTTTT
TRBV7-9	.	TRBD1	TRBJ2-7	CASSHRDRGSYEQYF	TGTGCCAGCAGCCACCGAGACAGGGGGTCCTACGAGCAGTACTTC
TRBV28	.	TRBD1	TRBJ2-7	CASSLVWDRGYEQYF	TGTGCCAGCAGTTTAGTATGGGACAGGGGCTACGAGCAGTACTTC
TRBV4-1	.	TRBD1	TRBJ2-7	CASSHGPGGPYEEQYF	TGCGCCAGCAGCCATGGACCAGGGGGCCCCTATGAGGAGCAGTACTTC
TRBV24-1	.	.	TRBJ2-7	CATSGGSEQYF	TGTGCCACCAGTGGAGGGAGTGAGCAGTACTTC
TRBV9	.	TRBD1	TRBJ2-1	CASSPGQTYNEQFF	TGTGCCAGCAGCCCGGGACAGACCTACAATGAGCAGTTCTTC
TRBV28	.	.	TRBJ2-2	CASRDPGGGGELFF	TGTGCCAGCAGGGACCCAGGTGGAGGCGGGGAGCTGTTTTTT
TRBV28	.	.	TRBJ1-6	CASSLSGGSPLHF	TGTGCCAGCAGCCTCTCGGGGGGTTCACCCCTCCACTTT
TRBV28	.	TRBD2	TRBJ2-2	CASSDGRAVGELFF	TGTGCCAGCAGTGACGGGAGGGCTGTCGGGGAGCTGTTTTTT
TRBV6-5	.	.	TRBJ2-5	CASSSKVPSSETQYF	TGTGCCAGCAGTTCCAAGGTCCCCTCGAGTGAGACCCAGTACTTC
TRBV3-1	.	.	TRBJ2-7	CASSQSDRTYEQYF	TGTGCCAGCAGCCAATCCGACAGGACCTACGAGCAGTACTTC
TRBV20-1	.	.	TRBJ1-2	CSASRGDGYTF	TGCAGTGCTTCCCGGGGGGATGGCTACACCTTC
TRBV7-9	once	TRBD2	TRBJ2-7	CASSLDPAGAPYEQYF	TGTGCCAGCAGCTTAGATCCAGCGGGAGCACCCTACGAGCAGTACTTC
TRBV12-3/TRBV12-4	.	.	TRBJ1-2	CASSLGEDSPYGYTF	TGTGCCAGCAGTTTAGGGGAGGACAGCCCCTATGGCTACACCTTC
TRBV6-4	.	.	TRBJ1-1	CASSGSMNTEAFF	TGTGCCAGCAGCGGAAGCATGAACACTGAAGCTTTCTTT
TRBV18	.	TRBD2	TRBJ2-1	CASSSLLTSGENNEQFF	TGTGCCAGCTCCTCCCTCTTGACTAGCGGAGAGAACAATGAGCAGTTCTTC
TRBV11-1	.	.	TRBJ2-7	CASSNKFGLAYEQYF	TGTGCCAGCAGCAATAAATTCGGACTGGCCTACGAGCAGTACTTC
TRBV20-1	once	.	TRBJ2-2	CSARARDNTGELFF	TGCAGTGCTAGAGCCAGGGACAACACCGGGGAGCTGTTTTTT
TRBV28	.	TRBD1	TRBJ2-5	CASSLYTGARETQYF	TGTGCCAGCAGTTTATATACAGGGGCCCGGGAGACCCAGTACTTC
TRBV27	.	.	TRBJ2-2	CASRRGFTGELFF	TGTGCCAGCAGGCGAGGATTTACCGGGGAGCTGTTTTTT
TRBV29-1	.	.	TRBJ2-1	CSVDGLNYNEQFF	TGCAGCGTTGACGGATTAAACTACAATGAGCAGTTCTTC
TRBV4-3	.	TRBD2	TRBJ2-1	CASSRGGLDNEQFF	TGCGCCAGCAGTCGCGGGGGACTGGACAATGAGCAGTTCTTC
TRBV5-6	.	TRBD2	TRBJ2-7	CASSLALAGGQAEQYF	TGTGCCAGCAGCTTGGCTTTAGCGGGGGGGCAGGCCGAGCAGTACTTC
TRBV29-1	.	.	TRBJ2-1	CSLYREVPFSYNEQFF	TGCAGCCTCTACAGGGAAGTACCATTCTCCTACAATGAGCAGTTCTTC
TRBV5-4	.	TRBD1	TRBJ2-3	CASSRVGTGGRTDTQYF	TGTGCCAGCAGCCGGGTAGGGACAGGGGGCCGGACAGATACGCAGTATTTT
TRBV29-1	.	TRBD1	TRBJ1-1	CSAEEGSTGGTSEAFF	TGCAGCGCCGAAGAGGGGTCGACAGGGGGAACTTCTGAAGCTTTCTTT
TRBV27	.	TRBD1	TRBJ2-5	CASSTRTGGETQYF	TGTGCCAGCAGTACCCGGACAGGGGGGGAGACCCAGTACTTC
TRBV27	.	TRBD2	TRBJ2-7	CASSPGTSGVPYEQYF	TGTGCCAGCAGTCCCGGGACTAGCGGGGTCCCCTACGAGCAGTACTTC
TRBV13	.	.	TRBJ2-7	CASSFLNEQYF	TGTGCCAGCAGCTTCCTGAACGAGCAGTACTTC
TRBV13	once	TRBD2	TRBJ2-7	CASSFPSGAKPYEQYF	TGTGCCAGCAGCTTCCCAAGCGGGGCTAAACCCTACGAGCAGTACTTC
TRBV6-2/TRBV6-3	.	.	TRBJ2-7	CASRGTGAYEQYF	TGTGCCAGCAGGGGGACTGGAGCCTACGAGCAGTACTTC
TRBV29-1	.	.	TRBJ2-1	CSVEADLSMNEQFF	TGCAGCGTGGAAGCGGACTTGAGCATGAATGAGCAGTTCTTC
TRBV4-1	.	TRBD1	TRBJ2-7	CASRGTGRYEQYF	TGCGCCAGCAGAGGGACAGGGCGCTACGAGCAGTACTTC
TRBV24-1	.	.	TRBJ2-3	CATSDTDTQYF	TGTGCCACCAGTGACACAGATACGCAGTATTTT
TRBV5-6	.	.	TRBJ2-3	CASSLWGLHNTDTQYF	TGTGCCAGCAGCTTATGGGGACTGCATAACACAGATACGCAGTATTTT
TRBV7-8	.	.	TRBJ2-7	CASSLRRGDGEQYF	TGTGCCAGCAGCTTACGCAGGGGGGACGGTGAGCAGTACTTC
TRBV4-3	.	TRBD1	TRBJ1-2	CASSQDEGTGREYGYTF	TGCGCCAGCAGCCAAGATGAGGGGACAGGCCGGGAGTATGGCTACACCTTC
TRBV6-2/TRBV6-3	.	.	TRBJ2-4	CASSYGVVDIQYF	TGTGCCAGCAGTTACGGGGTTGTGGACATTCAGTACTTC
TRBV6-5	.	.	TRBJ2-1	CASSSREHDHEQFF	TGTGCCAGCAGTTCGAGGGAGCACGACCATGAGCAGTTCTTC
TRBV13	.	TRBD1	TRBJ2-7	CASSFSGTGTDSYEQYF	TGTGCCAGCAGCTTTTCCGGGACAGGGACCGATTCCTACGAGCAGTACTTC
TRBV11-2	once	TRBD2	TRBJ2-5	CASSPERGEYQETQYF	TGTGCCAGCAGCCCAGAGCGGGGGGAGTACCAAGAGACCCAGTACTTC
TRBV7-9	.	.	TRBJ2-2	CASSNARRGIGELFF	TGTGCCAGCAGCAACGCCCGAAGGGGGATCGGGGAGCTGTTTTTT
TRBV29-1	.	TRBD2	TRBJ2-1	CSVEGGAGGEENEQFF	TGCAGCGTTGAAGGGGGTGCGGGGGGCGAAGAGAATGAGCAGTTCTTC
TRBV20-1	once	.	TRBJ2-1	CSARDSGELAAAYNEQFF	TGCAGTGCTAGAGATTCAGGCGAGTTAGCGGCAGCTTACAATGAGCAGTTCTTC
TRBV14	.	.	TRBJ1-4	CASSAPGRGDEKLFF	TGTGCCAGCAGCGCACCGGGCCGGGGAGATGAAAAACTGTTTTTT
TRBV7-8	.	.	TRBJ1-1	CASSTDSMNTEAFF	TGTGCCAGCAGCACGGACAGTATGAACACTGAAGCTTTCTTT
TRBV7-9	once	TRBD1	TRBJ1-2	CASSPRQGADYGYTF	TGTGCCAGCAGCCCACGACAGGGGGCCGACTATGGCTACACCTTC
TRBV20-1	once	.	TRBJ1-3	CSARAPNRQAKHFSGNTIYF	TGCAGTGCTAGAGCCCCAAACCGACAGGCAAAACATTTCTCTGGAAACACCATATATTTT
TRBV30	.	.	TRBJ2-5	CAWKGRKETQYF	TGTGCCTGGAAAGGCAGAAAAGAGACCCAGTACTTC
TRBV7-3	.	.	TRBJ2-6	CASSLSSVLTF	TGTGCCAGCAGCTTAAGTAGCGTCCTGACTTTC
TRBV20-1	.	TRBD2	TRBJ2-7	CSARSGLAEISEQYF	TGCAGTGCTAGATCGGGACTAGCGGAAATTAGCGAGCAGTACTTC
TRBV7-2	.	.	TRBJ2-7	CASSLAPGYEQYF	TGTGCCAGCAGCTTAGCGCCGGGGTACGAGCAGTACTTC
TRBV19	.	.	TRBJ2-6	CASSSIRSGANVLTF	TGTGCCAGTAGTAGTATCCGCTCTGGGGCCAACGTCCTGACTTTC